This T cell receptor (beta chain) was profiled in a study of Graves' ophthalmopathy and Graves' hyperthyroidism (dated by TCRdb to between 2018 and 2020). With respect to the entire study: Peripheral blood was collected before any treatment was given, at the time of initial diagnosis. The study used signatures of the TCR beta repertoire to tell Graves' ophthalmopathy apart from Graves' hyperthyroidism and to predict which patients would progress to ophthalmopathy. In total, approximately 130 blood samples were TCR-sequenced: 40 to 45 ophthalmopathy, some 80 hyperthyroidism and approximately 17 hyperthyroidism-to-ophthalmopathy patients. To explore V-J signatures that distinguish ophthalmopathy from hyperthyroidism, a discovery set of 100 patients was enrolled, made up of around 40 with ophthalmopathy and some 58 with stable hyperthyroidism. An independent validation cohort comprised around 20 hyperthyroidism patients and around 16 patients who later progressed from hyperthyroidism to ophthalmopathy. In roughly 6 hyperthyroidism patients, the T-cell repertoire of thyroid tissue was compared with the T-cell repertoire of blood. Once sampling was done, hyperthyroidism patients were given methimazole at a starting dose of 30 mg daily, while ophthalmopathy patients were given high-dose intravenous methylprednisolone.

TCR beta CDR3 regions were amplified from RNA transcripts for repertoire sequencing. The first round of RT-PCR was done with HTBI primers and the Qiagen OneStep RT-PCR kit, and was followed by a second round of multiplex PCR, then size selection and purification. Libraries were sequenced on an Illumina HiSeq2000 using paired-end 100 bp reads. For the original study's pipeline: SOAPnuke was used for read processing, and reads with adapters, uncalled bases, a mean Phred below 15, or no exact constant-primer or identifier match were discarded. COPE v1.2.5 was used to merge the high-quality paired reads. Unique nucleotide sequences were defined as clonotypes and aligned to IMGT TRB V, D and J references using MiTCR v1.1. Analysis was restricted to V-J combinations with a frequency above 0.0001, which covered about 99% of repertoires. A TCR clonal expansion and chaos score per V-J combination was defined as the ratio of F50 clonal expansion to chaos observed in the TCRdist matrix. Welch's t-statistics and random forest were used to narrow the features down to 10 to 15 V-J combinations, which were then fed into a naive Bayes classifier. Thyroid-blood repertoire similarity was quantified with the Morisita-Horn index. The raw public data were reprocessed by TCRdb itself: fastp quality trimming at Q25, MiXCR clonotype calling, in-frame beta chains only. CDR3 protein sequences are deduplicated, and each keeps its most common genes and DNA. The V and J calls, along with clone size, are taken from TCRdb and not from the paper's own processing. The sample contains 40,000 to 45,000 distinct CDR3 sequences, around 50% of them found a single time. The ten largest clones take up 18% of the sample.

The study at large found these results: No statistical method was used to set the sample size in advance, and the investigators knew which group each participant was assigned to. In validation, the model predicted ophthalmopathy progression with about 70% sensitivity and roughly 72% specificity; some 13 predicted patients were CT-confirmed with GO in a median of approximately 6.5 months. Most of the expanded thyroid clonotypes with a frequency above 0.001 were also detected in blood, and it was suggested that the thyroid immune response may be reflected by blood repertoires. In cross-validation, the 13-signature model distinguished ophthalmopathy from stable hyperthyroidism with 87.88% sensitivity and 81% to 82% specificity, while in the test set the corresponding values were around 79% and 71%.

For this clonotype: This clone's antigen is unknown. Per-base qualities were not stored, and no clone one base away is much larger.

Ophthalmopathy patients had moderately to severely active disease, Clinical Activity Score of at least 3, NOSPECS grade of at least 4, and disease duration under 3 months. Anyone with other autoimmune diseases, uncontrolled infections, pregnancy or lactation was excluded from the study. Diagnosis was based on clinical symptoms, serum thyroxine, TRAb, thyroid ultrasound and orbital computed tomography. Ficoll-Paque density gradient centrifugation was used to isolate PBMCs from around 10 ml of fresh peripheral blood. Total RNA was extracted with Trizol reagent and quality-checked on an Agilent 2100 Bioanalyzer. V is cut back by 5 bases and J by 5 bases, with 4 bases in the junction unmatched. CDR1 SEHNR and CDR2 FQNEAQ are derived from the germline V gene (reference sequence). Its CDR3 holds 14 amino acids, cysteine through phenylalanine. Only the CDR3 part of the read is kept: 42 bases, read in frame from the first base.

The origin of this receptor is an adult man with Graves' ophthalmopathy. The sequenced material came from peripheral blood. The chain employs TRBV7-9 and TRBJ2-1, and TRBD2 matches 9 of the central bases. The nucleotide sequence is given as TGTGCCAGCAGCCTAGGGACTAGCAACAATGAGCAGTTCTTC. Translated, this is CASSLGTSNNEQFF.